The source of this TCR beta chain is a study of blood T cell repertoires in COVID-19 (TCRdb year 2020). Broadly, across the study: Collaborator samples came from the United States, Italy and Spain and covered acute and convalescent phases of COVID-19. The material from the prospective study consisted of cDNA or gDNA derived from T cells, B-cell-depleted T cells, or PBMCs. Deeply sampled blood TCRbeta repertoires from subjects exposed to, actively infected with, or recovered from COVID-19 were included in the dataset. A freely available public database, intended as a resource for researchers studying the immune response to SARS-CoV-2, is where the repertoires were released. The samples were drawn from the first 160 participants of the ongoing ImmuneRACE study and from 1,254 subjects provided by 6 global collaborators. A de-identified subject ID, COVID-19 status, age in years and sex were almost always included in the sample metadata. Where available, HLA class I and class II types were obtained from metadata supplied by the sample provider rather than from assay-based typing.

A remark on this clone: Its specific antigen is unknown. At one of its ends the junction is not consistent with the germline gene, which may arise from a read error.

The paper as a whole reports these results and caveats: The amount of clinical and demographic metadata varied by source and participant and was provided uncurated.

Participants in the prospective study were enrolled through a virtual design, were aged about 18 to 100 years, and lived in 20 to 30 United States geographic areas. Cohort assignment in the prospective study relied on participant-reported clinical history from a screening survey and a study questionnaire. Exposed participants had been in contact with someone with a PCR-confirmed or clinician-diagnosed COVID-19 case within 2 weeks of study entry. Each participant in the prospective study had whole blood, serum and a nasopharyngeal or oropharyngeal swab collected by mobile phlebotomists. Over a roughly 2-month period, participants in the prospective study had the option of providing additional blood draws and questionnaires. Before DNA extraction, prospective study blood samples were shipped either frozen or at room temperature. Inclusive of the bounding cysteine and phenylalanine, the CDR3 is 16 residues long. Only the CDR3 region is kept as DNA, spanning 48 bases read in frame from base 1. The germline V gene (reference sequence) yields LNHNV for CDR1 and YYDKDF for CDR2.

The immunoSEQ Assay, a bias-controlled multiplex PCR, was used to amplify TCRbeta CDR3 regions from genomic DNA. The authors processed their data as follows. The number of nucleated cells in each sample was estimated from the amplification of reference gene primers within the assay. To quantify the absolute abundance of each unique TCRbeta CDR3 rearrangement, sequence reads were collapsed and filtered. For each sample, productive Simpson clonality was calculated as the square root of Simpson's diversity index across productive rearrangements. This immuneACCESS table, as held by TCRdb, lists in-frame sequences with V and J called but not all clones. Of the missing ones, under half trace to an unresolved V gene in checked studies; the others have no known cause. V, J and clone size are taken as reported in that table, and D and trimming were inferred from the DNA itself. Recorded for this sample are some 240,000 clones; roughly 84% of them occurred a single time. Jointly, the top ten make up approximately 6.6% of the sample.

Material for sequencing was PBMCs or T cells enriched from blood (not recorded which). The V and J segments used are TRBV15 and TRBJ2-5; the best D guess is TRBD2, with 7 bases matching. The receptor comes from a woman aged 50 to 60 who had been exposed to COVID-19. The nucleotides read TGTGCCACCAGCAGAGAAGGTGGGGGGGCCCAAAAGACCCAGTACTTC. Its amino acids are CATSREGGGAQKTQYF.